The clone carrying this T cell receptor beta chain occurred once. Its antigen remains unidentified. The entry originates in a study of cytomegalovirus exposure and HLA in healthy donors. Whole-study context: HLA-typed donors were the source of about 85 million unique TCRs, which an early data release held.

PCR primers comprised 60 Vbeta and 13 Jbeta primers. TCRdb's copy holds only in-frame clones and misses some; the assay was immunoSEQ multiplex PCR. This sample yields some 130,000 clones, of which around four fifths are seen a single time; about 1.4% belongs to the top ten. Whole-study results and caveats: With DRB1 most and HLA-C fewest, TCR association rates differed between HLA loci in a later analysis. Most sequenced TCRs were rare (though some public TCRs occurred in many donors).

Sample: PBMCs. This receptor was obtained from a woman between 35 and 50 years old in good health and CMV-seronegative.

The DNA for the CDR3 is TGTGCCAGCAGCCCTGATCTTCGACCCGAGGGTGAAAAACTGTTTTTT. Translation: CASSPDLRPEGEKLFF. This rearrangement joins TRBV7-8 to TRBJ1-4, with unresolved D. V lost 5 bases to trimming and J lost 7 bases, with 20 bases between them. There are 16 residues in the CDR3. Germline lookup yields CDR1 SGHVS and CDR2 FQNEAQ.